Presented here are 20 T cell receptor beta chains from one specimen sequenced in a study of T-cell reconstitution after alpha-beta-depleted transplantation in children. The TCRbeta library was prepared with unique molecular identifiers. MiXCR, applied by TCRdb to the PCR reads, yields one record per CDR3 protein. The sample carries around 670,000 distinct CDR3 sequences, roughly 14% recorded once. The specimen comprised PBMCs, sampled before TCRalphabeta/CD19-depleted stem cell transplant. The receptors derive from a girl aged 2 to 9 with congenital amegakaryocytic thrombocytopenia, due to receive a stem cell transplant.

This clonotype has only a few counts. Germline is not matched at one junction end, which may reflect a read error. The V gene is TRBV12-3 or TRBV12-4, the J gene TRBJ2-1; D may be TRBD2 (6 bases). The length of the CDR3 is 14 residues. The CDR3, as DNA: TGTGCCTGCAGATATAGCGGCTCCTACAATGAGCAGTTCTTC. Amino acids: CACRYSGSYNEQFF.

The V and J genes are TRBV7-9 and TRBJ2-7; D perhaps matches TRBD1 (6 bases). V lost 10 bases to trimming and J lost 1 base, with 11 bases between them. Germline values: CDR1 SEHNR, CDR2 FQNEAQ (reference sequence). The CDR3 is made up of 12 amino acids. The CDR3 coding sequence is TGTGCCACCGAGGGGGAATCCTACGAGCAGTACTTC. This gives the protein CATEGESYEQYF.

The table lists this clonotype with a few counts. The chain couples TRBV29-1 to TRBJ2-1; no clear D. This CDR3 has 11 amino acids. The V gene's germline CDR1 is SQVTM and CDR2 ANQGSEA. The V end lost 4 bases, the J end lost 8 bases, and 9 bases lay between the germline ends. The CDR3 loop is CSVGIVDEQFF. CDR3 coding DNA: TGCAGCGTTGGGATTGTCGATGAGCAGTTCTTC.

The chain uses TRBV20-1 and TRBJ2-4; D unclear. Per germline, CDR1 DFQATT and CDR2 SNEGSKA (reference sequence). V was trimmed by 4 bases and J by 0 bases, leaving 19 bases between them. This CDR3 is built from 17 residues. CDR3: CSAIAKDRILAKNIQYF. CDR3 sequence (DNA): TGCAGTGCTATAGCTAAGGACCGTATACTAGCCAAAAACATTCAGTACTTC.

This clonotype has a count of ten or more. The chain combines TRBV5-1 with TRBJ1-3, with D uncertain. The CDR3 runs to 15 residues. Trimming stripped 0 bases from V and 4 bases from J, with 11 bases between. Per germline, CDR1 SGHRS and CDR2 YFSETQ. The CDR3 here is CASSLGQQEGNTIYF. CDR3 in DNA: TGCGCCAGCAGCTTGGGTCAGCAGGAAGGAAACACCATATATTTT.

This clonotype was seen many times. The chain has TRBV20-1 and TRBJ1-2; 7 positions agree with TRBD1. Trimming removed 3 bases from V and 5 bases from J; junction bases left unmatched: 6. CDR1 is DFQATT, CDR2 SNEGSKA, per germline (reference sequence). This CDR3 is built from 13 residues. The CDR3 protein is CSARGQPGYGYTF. The DNA for the CDR3 is TGCAGTGCTAGGGGACAGCCGGGGTATGGCTACACCTTC.

This clonotype has only a few counts. CDR3 sequence: CASSFSGSLAKNIQYF. CDR3 in DNA: TGTGCCAGCAGCTTCTCAGGATCTCTAGCCAAAAACATTCAGTACTTC. V is TRBV11-2 and J is TRBJ2-4; D not resolved. This CDR3 is 16 amino acids long. In germline, CDR1 is SGHAT, CDR2 FQNNGV. Between the trimmed V and J ends, which lost 3 bases and 0 bases, there was a span of 12 bases.

This clonotype has just a few counts. The rearrangement links TRBV15 to TRBJ2-2, with 9 bases identical to TRBD1. This CDR3 has 17 residues. Germline values: CDR1 LNHNV, CDR2 YYDKDF (reference sequence). V lost 3 bases, J lost 2 bases, and 7 bases stayed unmatched. The CDR3 DNA reads TGTGCCACCAGCAGTCCCGGGACAGGGTTTAACACCGGGGAGCTGTTTTTT. Encoded protein: CATSSPGTGFNTGELFF.

This clonotype was detected a few times. The CDR3 here is CASSLRDRDDYEQYF. Written as DNA, the CDR3 is TGTGCCAGCAGTTTAAGGGACAGGGATGACTACGAGCAGTACTTC. V and J are TRBV27 and TRBJ2-7; TRBD1 matches at 9 bases. The germline V gene encodes CDR1 MNHEY and CDR2 SMNVEV (reference sequence). The CDR3 length is 15 residues. The trim removed 2 bases at V and 3 bases at J, leaving 5 bases unmatched.

Regarding this clonotype: This may stem from a read error, because a much larger clone lies one nucleotide away. The chain combines TRBV20-1 with TRBJ1-5; the D gene is possibly TRBD1 (5 bases). This CDR3 contains 15 residues. The germline V gene has CDR1 DFQATT and CDR2 SNEGSKA (reference sequence). The CDR3 loop is CCARVPARGNQPQHF. DNA for the CDR3: TGCTGTGCTAGAGTTCCCGCCAGGGGCAATCAGCCCCAGCATTTT.

This rearrangement joins TRBV3-1 to TRBJ2-7, with D tentatively TRBD1 or TRBD2 (7 bases each). The CDR3 sequence is 14 residues long. Trimming removed 5 bases from V and 2 bases from J, with 13 bases in between. Germline V gene sequence: CDR1 LGHDT, CDR2 YNNKEL (reference sequence). The CDR3 loop is CASSSRGGAYEQYF. The CDR3 DNA reads as TGTGCCAGCAGCTCCAGGGGGGGGGCCTACGAGCAGTACTTC.

There are a few counts of this clonotype. The chain couples TRBV4-2 to TRBJ2-5; TRBD2 is a possible D gene (5 bases). V was shortened by 0 bases and J by 4 bases, with 9 bases between the two germline ends. Looked up from germline, CDR1 is LGHNA and CDR2 is YNFKEQ. The CDR3 runs 14 residues. The CDR3 sequence: CASSQELAIETQYF. CDR3 coding DNA: TGTGCCAGCAGCCAAGAATTAGCGATAGAGACCCAGTACTTC.

This clonotype showed up just a few times. J is TRBJ1-2 and V is TRBV5-1, with D possibly matching TRBD1 (5 bases). This CDR3 has 15 amino acids. V was shortened by 0 bases and J by 0 bases, with 9 bases between the two germline ends. Per germline, CDR1 SGHRS and CDR2 YFSETQ. The CDR3 protein is CASSLEGKANYGYTF. DNA of the CDR3: TGCGCCAGCAGCTTGGAGGGGAAAGCTAACTATGGCTACACCTTC.

This clonotype was picked up a small number of times. The rearrangement uses TRBV3-1 and TRBJ2-7; D call uncertain. V was pared by 2 bases and J by 2 bases, with 7 bases between. The CDR3 consists of 13 residues. Per germline, CDR1 LGHDT and CDR2 YNNKEL (reference sequence). The CDR3 reads CASSQFRTYEQYF. CDR3 bases: TGTGCCAGCAGCCAATTCAGGACCTACGAGCAGTACTTC.

This sequence joins TRBV7-2 and TRBJ2-5; maybe TRBD1 (6 bases). CDR1 and CDR2 from the germline V gene are SGHTA and FQGNSA. The CDR3 is made up of 16 amino acids. With 4 bases removed from V and 5 bases from J, the gap between germline ends came to 20 bases. The CDR3 sequence: CASSSARWGLEETQYF. CDR3 bases: TGTGCCAGCAGCTCGGCTAGATGGGGGCTGGAGGAGACCCAGTACTTC.

This clonotype has a count of ten or more. The chain recombines TRBV20-1 with TRBJ2-1, with 7 bases that match TRBD2. From germline, CDR1 is DFQATT and CDR2 SNEGSKA (reference sequence). CDR3 length: 14 residues. The V gene end was trimmed by 6 bases and the J gene end by 4 bases; junction bases not matched to a gene: 9. This chain's CDR3 is CSARRLGGYNEQFF. CDR3 DNA: TGCAGTGCACGGCGCCTGGGGGGGTACAATGAGCAGTTCTTC.

This clonotype was observed a handful of times. The genes are TRBV2 and TRBJ1-5, with D perhaps matching TRBD1 (6 bases). The germline CDR1 and CDR2 sequences are SNHLY and FYNNEI. V was shortened by 6 bases and J by 0 bases, with 12 bases between the two germline ends. The CDR3 sequence is 15 residues long. The CDR3 spells CASSGGADSNQPQHF. CDR3 DNA: TGTGCCAGCAGCGGGGGGGCGGATAGCAATCAGCCCCAGCATTTT.

There are a few counts of this clonotype. V usage is TRBV5-1 and J usage is TRBJ2-1; D is ambiguous. The CDR3 consists of 10 residues. Germline V gene sequence: CDR1 SGHRS, CDR2 YFSETQ. V shed 7 bases and J shed 10 bases, with 9 bases lying between them. The CDR3 reads CASADGEQFF. CDR3 bases: TGCGCCAGCGCTGACGGCGAGCAGTTCTTC. Full variable domain (rest looked up from reference TRBV5-1 and TRBJ2-1): KAGVTQTPRYLIKTRGQQVTLSCSPISGHRSVSWYQQTPGQGLQFLFEYFSETQRNKGNFPGRFSGRQFSNSRSEMNVSTLELGDSALYLCASADGEQFFGPGTRLTVL.

This clonotype has only a few counts. This chain uses TRBV29-1 with TRBJ2-1; no clear D gene. Germline V CDR1 and CDR2: SQVTM, ANQGSEA. The V end was cut by 2 bases, the J end by 3 bases, with 8 bases between. The CDR3 length is 13 residues. Written as DNA, the CDR3 is TGCAGCGTTGAACCCAGGCGCTACAATGAGCAGTTCTTC. The encoded protein is CSVEPRRYNEQFF.

As to this clonotype: Given a much more abundant clone one base away, this may be a read error. J is TRBJ2-7 and V is TRBV6-1; D could derive from TRBD1 or TRBD2 (5 bases each). Germline lookup yields CDR1 MNHNS and CDR2 SASEGT. The CDR3 extends over 14 amino acids. The DNA for the CDR3 is TGTGCCAGCACCGACTATCCGGGACGTTCGACGCAGTCCTTC. Its protein is CASTDYPGRSTQSF.